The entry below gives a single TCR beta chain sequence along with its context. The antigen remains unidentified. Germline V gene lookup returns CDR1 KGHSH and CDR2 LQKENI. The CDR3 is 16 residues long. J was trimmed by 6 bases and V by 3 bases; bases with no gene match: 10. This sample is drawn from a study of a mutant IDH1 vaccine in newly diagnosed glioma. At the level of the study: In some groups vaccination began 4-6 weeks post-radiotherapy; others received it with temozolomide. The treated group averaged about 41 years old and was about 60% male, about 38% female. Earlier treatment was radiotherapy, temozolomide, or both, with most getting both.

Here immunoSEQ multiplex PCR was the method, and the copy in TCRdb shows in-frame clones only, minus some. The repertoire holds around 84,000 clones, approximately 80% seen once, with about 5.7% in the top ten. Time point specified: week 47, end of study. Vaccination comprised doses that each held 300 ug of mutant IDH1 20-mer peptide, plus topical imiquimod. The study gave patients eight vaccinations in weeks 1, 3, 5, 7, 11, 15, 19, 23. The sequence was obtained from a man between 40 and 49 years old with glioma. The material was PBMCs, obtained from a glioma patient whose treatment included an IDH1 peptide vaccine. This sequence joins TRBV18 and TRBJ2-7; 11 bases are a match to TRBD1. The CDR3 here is CASSPMGQGEGREQYF. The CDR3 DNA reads TGTGCCAGCTCACCGATGGGACAGGGGGAAGGTCGCGAGCAGTACTTC.